The rows below give T cell receptor beta chains drawn from one sample of a study of T cells after yellow fever vaccination. MiXCR was run by TCRdb on the 5' RACE reads, yielding one entry per CDR3 protein. The table lists 350,000 to 550,000 distinct CDR3 sequences, roughly a sixth of them singletons, with roughly a sixth in the top ten. Here the sequenced sample was PBMCs, taken before the yellow fever booster vaccination. These receptors came from a young man who received the YFV17D yellow fever vaccine. Each CDR3 is given with its conserved first and last residue. A D gene is named only where the DNA matches it firmly. Some rows have no size entry. The others give once, few or many, or a class for an expanded clone.

>TRBJ1-1|few|TRBV6-5|NA
CASSFTTPLNTEAFF
TGTGCCAGCAGTTTTACGACCCCTTTGAACACTGAAGCTTTCTTT
>TRBJ2-1|NA|TRBV6-5|NA
CASSQLSGTTYNEQFF
TGTGCCAGCAGTCAGCTATCCGGGACAACATACAATGAGCAGTTCTTC
>TRBJ2-5|many|TRBV5-1|TRBD2
CASATTGGAFQTQYF
TGCGCCAGCGCCACGACCGGGGGGGCTTTTCAGACCCAGTACTTC
>TRBJ1-2|few|TRBV20-1|NA
CSASGDRLNYGYTF
TGCAGTGCTAGTGGTGACAGGCTTAACTATGGCTACACCTTC
>TRBJ1-1|NA|TRBV5-4|NA
CASSSAGDAFF
TGTGCCAGCAGCTCAGCAGGGGACGCTTTCTTT
>TRBJ1-2|many|TRBV7-2|NA
CASSLLGLGYTF
TGTGCCAGCAGCTTATTAGGCCTTGGCTACACCTTC
>TRBJ2-5|NA|TRBV12-3/TRBV12-4|NA
CASSFVRETQYF
TGTGCCAGCAGTTTTGTGCGGGAGACCCAGTACTTC
>TRBJ2-3|NA|TRBV3-1|NA
CAVAQTSTDTQYF
TGTGCCGTTGCACAGACTAGCACAGATACGCAGTATTTT
>TRBJ2-5|NA|TRBV20-1|TRBD2
CSAGGLAGEQETQYF
TGCAGTGCTGGGGGACTAGCGGGGGAGCAAGAGACCCAGTACTTC
>TRBJ2-7|NA|TRBV20-1|NA
CSARRSGKGQYF
TGCAGTGCCCGAAGGTCGGGGAAGGGGCAGTACTTC
>TRBJ2-6|NA|TRBV24-1|TRBD2
CATSDGGGSGANVLTF
TGTGCCACCAGTGATGGGGGGGGTTCTGGGGCCAACGTCCTGACTTTC
>TRBJ2-5|NA|TRBV7-9|TRBD1
CASSLGGTGNQETQYF
TGTGCCAGCAGCTTAGGTGGGACAGGGAACCAAGAGACCCAGTACTTC
>TRBJ2-4|few|TRBV7-8|NA
CASSFEFGFLAKNIQYF
TGTGCCAGCAGCTTTGAGTTCGGATTCTTAGCCAAAAACATTCAGTACTTC
>TRBJ1-2|few|TRBV27|NA
CASSSPGTGYGYTF
TGTGCCAGCAGCTCTCCGGGGACTGGCTATGGCTACACCTTC
>TRBJ2-1|NA|TRBV12-3/TRBV12-4|TRBD2
CASSQYPSGGEQFF
TGTGCCAGCAGTCAATATCCTAGCGGGGGAGAGCAGTTCTTC
>TRBJ2-5|few|TRBV5-1|TRBD2
CASSPGASGGGKETQYF
TGCGCCAGCAGCCCAGGAGCTAGCGGGGGAGGAAAAGAGACCCAGTACTTC
>TRBJ2-3|NA|TRBV19|NA
CASRGDTSTDTQYF
TGTGCCAGTAGGGGAGACACGAGCACAGATACGCAGTATTTT
>TRBJ2-2|NA|TRBV5-1|NA
CASSFGSTGNTGELFF
TGCGCCAGCAGCTTTGGTTCGACAGGGAACACCGGGGAGCTGTTTTTT
>TRBJ2-4|NA|TRBV5-6|NA
CASSLGAGPAKNIQYF
TGTGCCAGCAGCTTGGGGGCAGGCCCAGCCAAAAACATTCAGTACTTC
>TRBJ1-1|NA|TRBV19|NA
CASSIAGGLNTEAFF
TGTGCCAGTAGTATAGCCGGGGGACTTAACACTGAAGCTTTCTTT
>TRBJ2-7|few|TRBV29-1|NA
CSVGGLPYEQYF
TGCAGCGTTGGGGGTTTACCCTACGAGCAGTACTTC
>TRBJ1-5|NA|TRBV6-6|TRBD1
CASSYGQGGNQPQHF
TGTGCCAGCAGTTACGGACAGGGAGGCAATCAGCCCCAGCATTTT
>TRBJ2-5|NA|TRBV7-2|TRBD1
CASSLGGGTGETQYF
TGTGCCAGCAGCTTAGGAGGGGGGACAGGGGAGACCCAGTACTTC
>TRBJ2-5|many|TRBV24-1|NA
CATSGIFQETQYF
TGTGCCACCAGCGGAATATTCCAAGAGACCCAGTACTTC